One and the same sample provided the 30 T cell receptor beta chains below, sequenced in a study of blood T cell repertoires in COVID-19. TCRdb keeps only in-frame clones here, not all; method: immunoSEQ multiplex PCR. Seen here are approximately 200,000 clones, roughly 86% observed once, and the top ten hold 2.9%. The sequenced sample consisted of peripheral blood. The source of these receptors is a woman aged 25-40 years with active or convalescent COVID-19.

The CDR3 region is CASSHPTGGFHEQYF. In DNA, the CDR3 is TGCGCCAGCAGCCACCCGACAGGGGGCTTCCACGAGCAGTACTTC. V usage is TRBV4-1 and J usage is TRBJ2-7; 10 bases agree with TRBD1. V shed 3 bases, J shed 5 bases, and the junction held 7 bases outside the gene matches. CDR3 length: 15 residues. The germline V gene has CDR1 MGHRA and CDR2 YSYEKL.

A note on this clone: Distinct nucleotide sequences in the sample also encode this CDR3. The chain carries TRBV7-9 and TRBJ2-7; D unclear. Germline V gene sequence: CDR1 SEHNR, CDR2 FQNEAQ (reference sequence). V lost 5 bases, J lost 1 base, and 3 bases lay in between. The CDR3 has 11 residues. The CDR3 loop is CASSPSYEQYF. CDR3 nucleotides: TGTGCCAGCAGCCCTTCCTACGAGCAGTACTTC.

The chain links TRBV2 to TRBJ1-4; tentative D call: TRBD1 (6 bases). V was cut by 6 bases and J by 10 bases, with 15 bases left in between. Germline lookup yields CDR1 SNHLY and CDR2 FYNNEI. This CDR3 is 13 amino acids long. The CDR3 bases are TGTGCCAGCAGCGGGACACACGGTGGAAAACTGTTTTTT. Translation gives CASSGTHGGKLFF. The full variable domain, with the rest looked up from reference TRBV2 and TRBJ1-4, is EPEVTQTPSHQVTQMGQEVILRCVPISNHLYFYWYRQILGQKVEFLVSFYNNEISEKSEIFDDQFSVERPDGSNFTLKIRSTKLEDSAMYFCASSGTHGGKLFFGSGTQLSVL.

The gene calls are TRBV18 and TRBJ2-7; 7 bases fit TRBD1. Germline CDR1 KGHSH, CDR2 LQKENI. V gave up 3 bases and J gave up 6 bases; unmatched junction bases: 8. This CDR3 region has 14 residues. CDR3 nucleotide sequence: TGTGCCAGCTCACCTACGGACAGGACAGGCGAGCAGTACTTC. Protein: CASSPTDRTGEQYF.

The CDR3 here is CASARGSSTDTQYF. In DNA, the CDR3 is TGCGCCAGCGCCAGGGGGTCCTCCACAGATACGCAGTATTTT. This chain joins TRBV5-1 and TRBJ2-3; 7 bases map to TRBD1. With 7 bases clipped from V and 2 bases from J, the junction kept 7 bases outside the gene matches. The CDR3 has 14 residues. CDR1 and CDR2 (germline): SGHRS, YFSETQ.

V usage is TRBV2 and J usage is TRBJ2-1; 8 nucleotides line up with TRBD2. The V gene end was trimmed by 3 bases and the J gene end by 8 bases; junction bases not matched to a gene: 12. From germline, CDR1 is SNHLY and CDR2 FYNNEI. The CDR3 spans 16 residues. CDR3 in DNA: TGTGCCAGCAGTGACCTCCCCGAGCGGGAGTTCGATGAGCAGTTCTTC. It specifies CASSDLPEREFDEQFF.

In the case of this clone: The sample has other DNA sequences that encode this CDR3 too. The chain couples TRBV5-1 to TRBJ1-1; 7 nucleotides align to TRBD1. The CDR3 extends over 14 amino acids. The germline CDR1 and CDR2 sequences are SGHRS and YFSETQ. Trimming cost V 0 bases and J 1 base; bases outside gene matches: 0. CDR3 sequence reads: CASSLGDRNTEAFF. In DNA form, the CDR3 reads TGCGCCAGCAGCTTGGGGGACAGGAACACTGAAGCTTTCTTT.

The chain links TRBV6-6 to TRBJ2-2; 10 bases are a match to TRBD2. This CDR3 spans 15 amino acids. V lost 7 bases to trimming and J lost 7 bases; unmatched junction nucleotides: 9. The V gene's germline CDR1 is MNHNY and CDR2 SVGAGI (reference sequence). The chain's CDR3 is CASNPERGGGGELFF. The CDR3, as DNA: TGTGCCAGCAACCCTGAGCGGGGGGGAGGCGGGGAGCTGTTTTTT.

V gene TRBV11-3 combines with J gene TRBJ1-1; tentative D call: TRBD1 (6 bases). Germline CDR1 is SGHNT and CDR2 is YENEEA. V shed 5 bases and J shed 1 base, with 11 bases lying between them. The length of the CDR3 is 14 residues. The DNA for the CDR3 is TGTGCCAGCAGCGAAGGGGGGGGGAACACTGAAGCTTTCTTT. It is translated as CASSEGGGNTEAFF. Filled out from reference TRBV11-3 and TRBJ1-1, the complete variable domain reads EAGVVQSPRYKIIEKKQPVAFWCNPISGHNTLYWYLQNLGQGPELLIRYENEEAVDDSQLPKDRFSAERLKGVDSTLKIQPAELGDSAVYLCASSEGGGNTEAFFGQGTRLTVV.

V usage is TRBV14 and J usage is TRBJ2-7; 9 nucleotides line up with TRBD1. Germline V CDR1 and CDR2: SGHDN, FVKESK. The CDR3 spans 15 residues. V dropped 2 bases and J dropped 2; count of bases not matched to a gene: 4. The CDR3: CASSQFRTGAYEQYF. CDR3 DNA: TGTGCCAGCAGCCAATTCCGGACAGGGGCCTACGAGCAGTACTTC.

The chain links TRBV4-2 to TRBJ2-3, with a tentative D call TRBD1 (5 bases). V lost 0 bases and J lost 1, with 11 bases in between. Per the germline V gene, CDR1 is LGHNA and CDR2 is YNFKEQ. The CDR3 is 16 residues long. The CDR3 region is CASSQEGVWGTDTQYF. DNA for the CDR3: TGTGCCAGCAGCCAAGAAGGGGTTTGGGGCACAGATACGCAGTATTTT.

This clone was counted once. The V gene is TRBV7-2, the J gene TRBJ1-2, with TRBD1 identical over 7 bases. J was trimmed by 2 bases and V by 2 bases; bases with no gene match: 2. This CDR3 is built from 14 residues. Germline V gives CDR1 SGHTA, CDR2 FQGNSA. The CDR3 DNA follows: TGTGCCAGCAGCTTACGCAGGGGGAACTATGGCTACACCTTC. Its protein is CASSLRRGNYGYTF.

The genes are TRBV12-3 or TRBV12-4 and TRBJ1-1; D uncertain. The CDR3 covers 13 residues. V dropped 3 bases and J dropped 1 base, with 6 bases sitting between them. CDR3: CASSLEANTEAFF. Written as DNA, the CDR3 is TGTGCCAGCAGTTTGGAGGCGAACACTGAAGCTTTCTTT.

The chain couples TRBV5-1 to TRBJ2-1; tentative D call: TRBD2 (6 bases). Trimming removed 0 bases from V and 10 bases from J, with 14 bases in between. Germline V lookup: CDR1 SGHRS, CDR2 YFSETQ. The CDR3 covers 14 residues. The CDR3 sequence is CASSLASTSTEQFF. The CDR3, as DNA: TGCGCCAGCAGCTTGGCCTCCACTAGCACCGAGCAGTTCTTC. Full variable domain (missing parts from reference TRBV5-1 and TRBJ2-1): KAGVTQTPRYLIKTRGQQVTLSCSPISGHRSVSWYQQTPGQGLQFLFEYFSETQRNKGNFPGRFSGRQFSNSRSEMNVSTLELGDSALYLCASSLASTSTEQFFGPGTRLTVL.

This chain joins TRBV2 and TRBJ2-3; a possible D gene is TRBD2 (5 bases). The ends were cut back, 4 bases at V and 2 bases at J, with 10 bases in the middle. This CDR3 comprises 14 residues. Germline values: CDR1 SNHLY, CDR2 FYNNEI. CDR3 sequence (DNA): TGTGCCAGCAGTGTGAAGCGGTTCACAGATACGCAGTATTTT. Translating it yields CASSVKRFTDTQYF.

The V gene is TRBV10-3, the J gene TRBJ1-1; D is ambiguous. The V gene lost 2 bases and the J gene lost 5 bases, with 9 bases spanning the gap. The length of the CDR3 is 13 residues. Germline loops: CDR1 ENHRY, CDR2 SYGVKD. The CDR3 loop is CAISEVSFTEAFF. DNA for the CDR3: TGTGCCATCAGTGAGGTCTCCTTTACTGAAGCTTTCTTT.

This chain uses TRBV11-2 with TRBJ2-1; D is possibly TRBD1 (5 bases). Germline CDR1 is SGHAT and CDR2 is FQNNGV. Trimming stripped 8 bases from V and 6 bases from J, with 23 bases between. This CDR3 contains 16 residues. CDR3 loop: CASVLFDRLNTNEQFF. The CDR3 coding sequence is TGTGCCAGCGTACTCTTTGACAGACTCAATACCAATGAGCAGTTCTTC.

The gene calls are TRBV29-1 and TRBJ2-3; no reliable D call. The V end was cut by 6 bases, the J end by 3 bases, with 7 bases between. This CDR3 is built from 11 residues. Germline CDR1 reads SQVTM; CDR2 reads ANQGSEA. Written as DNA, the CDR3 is TGCAGCGTCACCGGGACAGATACGCAGTATTTT. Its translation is CSVTGTDTQYF.

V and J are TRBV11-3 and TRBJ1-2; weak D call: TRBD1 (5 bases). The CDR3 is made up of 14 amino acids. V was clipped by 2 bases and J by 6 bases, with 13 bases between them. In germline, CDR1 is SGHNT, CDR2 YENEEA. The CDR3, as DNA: TGTGCCAGCAGCTTACAGGGTCAGCTTGATGGCTACACCTTC. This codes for CASSLQGQLDGYTF.

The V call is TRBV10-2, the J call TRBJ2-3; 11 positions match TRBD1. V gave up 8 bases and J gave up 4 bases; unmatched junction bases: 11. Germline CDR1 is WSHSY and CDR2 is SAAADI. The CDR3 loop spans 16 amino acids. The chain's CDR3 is CASRDGDRGFADTQYF. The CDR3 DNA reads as TGCGCCAGCCGAGACGGGGACAGGGGGTTCGCAGATACGCAGTATTTT.

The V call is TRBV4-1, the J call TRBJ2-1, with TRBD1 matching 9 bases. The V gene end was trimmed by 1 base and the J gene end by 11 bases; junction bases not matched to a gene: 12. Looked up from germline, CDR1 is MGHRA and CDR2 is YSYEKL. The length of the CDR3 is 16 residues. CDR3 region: CASSQAEGQGIYQQFF. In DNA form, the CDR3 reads TGCGCCAGCAGCCAAGCGGAGGGACAGGGTATTTACCAGCAGTTCTTC.

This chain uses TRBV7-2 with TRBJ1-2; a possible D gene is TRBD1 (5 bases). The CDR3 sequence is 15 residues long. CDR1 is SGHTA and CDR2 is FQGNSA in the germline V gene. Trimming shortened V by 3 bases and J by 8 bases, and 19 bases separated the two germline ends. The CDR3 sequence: CASSLTRQIMGGYTF. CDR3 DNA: TGTGCCAGCAGCTTGACGAGACAGATAATGGGCGGCTACACCTTC.

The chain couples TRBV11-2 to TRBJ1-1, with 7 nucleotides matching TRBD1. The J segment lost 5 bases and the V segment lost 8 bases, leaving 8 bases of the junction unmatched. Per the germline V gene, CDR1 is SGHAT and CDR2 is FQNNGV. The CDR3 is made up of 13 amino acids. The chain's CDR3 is CASGLQGRTEAFF. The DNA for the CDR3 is TGTGCCAGCGGACTACAGGGGAGGACTGAAGCTTTCTTT.

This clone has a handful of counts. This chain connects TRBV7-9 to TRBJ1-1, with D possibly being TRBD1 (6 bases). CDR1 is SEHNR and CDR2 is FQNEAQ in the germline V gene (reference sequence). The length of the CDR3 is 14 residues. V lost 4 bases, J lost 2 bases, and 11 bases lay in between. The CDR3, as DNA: TGTGCCAGCAGCTCCCGACAGGCAAACACTGAAGCTTTCTTT. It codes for CASSSRQANTEAFF.

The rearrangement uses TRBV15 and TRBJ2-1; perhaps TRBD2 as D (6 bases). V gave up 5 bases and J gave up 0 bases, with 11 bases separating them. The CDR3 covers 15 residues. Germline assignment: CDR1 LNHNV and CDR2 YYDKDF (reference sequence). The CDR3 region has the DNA TGTGCCACCAGCGGGGACGGGGGCTCCTACAATGAGCAGTTCTTC. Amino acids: CATSGDGGSYNEQFF.

The CDR3 reads CASSFTQSVNEQFF. The CDR3 DNA reads TGTGCCAGCAGCTTCACGCAATCGGTCAATGAGCAGTTCTTC. The rearrangement uses TRBV7-2 and TRBJ2-1; D gene ambiguous. V was cut by 3 bases and J by 6 bases, with 12 bases left in between. The germline V gene encodes CDR1 SGHTA and CDR2 FQGNSA. The CDR3 runs to 14 residues. Full variable domain (outside the CDR3, taken from reference TRBV7-2 and TRBJ2-1): GAGVSQSPSNKVTEKGKDVELRCDPISGHTALYWYRQSLGQGLEFLIYFQGNSAPDKSGLPSDRFSAERTGGSVSTLTIQRTQQEDSAVYLCASSFTQSVNEQFFGPGTRLTVL.

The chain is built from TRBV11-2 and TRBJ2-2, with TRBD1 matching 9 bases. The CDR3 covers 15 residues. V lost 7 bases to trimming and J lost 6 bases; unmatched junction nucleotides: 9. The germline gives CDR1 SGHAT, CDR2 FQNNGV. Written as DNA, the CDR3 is TGTGCCAGCACCATACAGGGGGCTGTTCCCGGGGAGCTGTTTTTT. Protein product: CASTIQGAVPGELFF.

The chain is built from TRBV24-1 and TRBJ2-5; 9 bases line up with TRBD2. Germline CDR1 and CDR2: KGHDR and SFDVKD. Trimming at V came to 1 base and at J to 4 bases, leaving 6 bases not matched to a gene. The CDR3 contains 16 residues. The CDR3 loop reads CATSDLAAGGRETQYF. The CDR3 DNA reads TGTGCCACCAGTGATTTAGCGGCGGGGGGGCGAGAGACCCAGTACTTC.

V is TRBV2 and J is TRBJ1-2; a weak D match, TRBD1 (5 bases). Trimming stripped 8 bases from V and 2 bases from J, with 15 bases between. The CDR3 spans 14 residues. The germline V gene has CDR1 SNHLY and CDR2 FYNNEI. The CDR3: CASRTETVNYGYTF. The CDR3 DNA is TGTGCCAGCCGCACCGAGACAGTGAACTATGGCTACACCTTC.

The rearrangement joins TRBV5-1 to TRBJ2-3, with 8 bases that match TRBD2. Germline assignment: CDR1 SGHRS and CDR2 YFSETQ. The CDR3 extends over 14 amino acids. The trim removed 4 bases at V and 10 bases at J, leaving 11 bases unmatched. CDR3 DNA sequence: TGCGCCAGCAGCCCGGGACTAGTCCCATCGGCGCAGTATTTT. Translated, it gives CASSPGLVPSAQYF.